This T cell receptor (beta chain) was profiled in a study of T cell repertoires in cytomegalovirus infection. The study, taken as a whole, reports: It was HLA-C-restricted CMV-specific TCR beta clonotypes that dominated the response ex vivo.

On this clonotype itself: Its cognate antigen is unknown.

TCRdb reanalysed the reads using MiXCR and keeps one entry per CDR3 protein. Among around 900,000 distinct CDR3 sequences listed, around 32% were seen once. CDR3 length equals 17 residues. Losses at the gene ends were 4 bases for V and 7 bases for J; bases not matched to a gene: 12. Germline values: CDR1 MNHEY, CDR2 SMNVEV (reference sequence). Sequenced material: cultured CD8+ T cells from PBMCs, taken from culture after CMV antigen stimulation. The chain links TRBV27 to TRBJ2-4, with 11 nucleotides matching TRBD1. The sequence came from a human donor in good health (CMV status not recorded). Some clones in this sample may be carry-over from other donors' samples. The CDR3 DNA reads TGTGCCAGCAGTTCACCCCGGGACAGGGGGTTCGGTAACATTCAGTACTTC. Protein sequence: CASSSPRDRGFGNIQYF.